Sequencing of this T cell receptor beta chain was carried out in a study of lymphopenia after photon versus proton radiotherapy. Data came from immunoSEQ multiplex PCR; TCRdb stores just in-frame clones and leaves some out. The sample lists about 64,000 clones; about nine tenths were seen once. The CDR3 is made up of 16 amino acids. V is TRBV21-1 and J is TRBJ1-1. TRBV21-1 is a known pseudogene. The clonotype was recovered from an elderly man with esophageal cancer. Sequenced here: peripheral blood, sampled from a patient treated with proton-based radiotherapy. The CDR3 region has the DNA TGTGCCAGCAGCAAAAGGGGGAGGCCGGCGGACACTGAAGCTTTCTTT. It yields the protein CASSKRGRPADTEAFF.